This T cell receptor beta chain emerged from a study of blood T cell repertoires in COVID-19. Across the study: From the United States, Italy and Spain came samples of acute and convalescent COVID-19. T cells, B-cell-depleted T cells, or PBMCs provided the cDNA or gDNA that served as material.

As processed by the authors: Reference gene primer amplification gave nucleated cell count estimates. The repertoire was sequenced with immunoSEQ multiplex PCR; TCRdb's copy has only in-frame clones and lacks some. V and J calls and clone size are copied from that table; D and trimming were computed from the DNA. The sample holds 100,000 to 150,000 clones, roughly four fifths seen once. This CDR3 contains 16 residues. V dropped 3 bases and J dropped 0; count of bases not matched to a gene: 2. Germline V CDR1 and CDR2: MNHNS, SASEGT. The source of this sequence is a man aged 35-49 years with active or convalescent COVID-19. The sample comprised peripheral blood. The chain employs TRBV6-1 and TRBJ2-6; 7 bases agree with TRBD1. CDR3 sequence reads: CASSEDRTSGANVLTF. CDR3 in DNA: TGTGCCAGCAGTGAGGACAGGACCTCTGGGGCCAACGTCCTGACTTTC.